One sample yielded the 18 T cell receptor beta chains listed below, sequenced in a study of T cell repertoires in cytomegalovirus infection. TCRdb re-analysed the reads in MiXCR, keeping a single row per CDR3 protein. The data hold hundreds of thousands of distinct CDR3 sequences, with 33% observed a single time. For these TCRs, the target antigens are not known. The starting material was cultured PBMCs, obtained from culture after CMV antigen stimulation. The receptor source for this set is a human donor in good health (CMV status not recorded). Some clones in this sample may be carry-over from other donors' samples.

DNA for the CDR3: TGTGCCAGCAGTTACTCGACCCTGGGTCTTACCTACAATGAGCAGTTCTTC. Encoded protein: CASSYSTLGLTYNEQFF. J is TRBJ2-1 and V is TRBV6-2 or TRBV6-3; D unresolved. Trimming stripped 0 bases from V and 2 bases from J, with 14 bases between. Looked up from germline, CDR1 is MNHEY and CDR2 is SVGEGT. This CDR3 is 17 amino acids long.

CDR3 sequence (DNA): TGTGCCAGCTCACCAGCTAGCGTCTACGAGCAGTACTTC. Its translation is CASSPASVYEQYF. The chain has TRBV18 and TRBJ2-7; TRBD2 is a possible D gene (6 bases). CDR1 KGHSH and CDR2 LQKENI come from the germline V gene. The ends were cut back, 2 bases at V and 3 bases at J, with 8 bases in the middle. The CDR3 is made up of 13 amino acids.

This clonotype was recorded at least ten times. The V gene is TRBV4-1, the J gene TRBJ2-6; D perhaps matches TRBD2 (6 bases). The germline V and J ends were trimmed by 5 bases and 3 bases, with 20 bases remaining between them. The CDR3 is 18 amino acids. The germline gives CDR1 MGHRA, CDR2 YSYEKL. The CDR3 loop reads CASSSPQTRRFGANVLTF. CDR3 sequence (DNA): TGCGCCAGCAGCTCACCCCAGACTAGGCGATTTGGGGCCAACGTCCTGACTTTC.

Only a few counts were recorded for this clonotype. The rearrangement uses TRBV24-1 and TRBJ2-2, with unresolved D. Deletions cut 1 base from V and 5 bases from J, with 7 bases between. The CDR3 extends over 14 amino acids. Germline lookup yields CDR1 KGHDR and CDR2 SFDVKD. The CDR3 loop is CATSDFPSTGELFF. The DNA for the CDR3 is TGTGCCACCAGTGATTTCCCTTCGACCGGGGAGCTGTTTTTT.

This clonotype was found a few times. The V and J genes are TRBV6-2 or TRBV6-3 and TRBJ2-7; TRBD1 agrees at 9 bases. The germline gives CDR1 MNHEY, CDR2 SVGEGT. V trimming: 2 bases; J trimming: 7 bases; junction bases outside the gene matches: 12. This CDR3 is built from 16 residues. CDR3 coding DNA: TGTGCCAGCAGTTACGTCGGCGGGACAGGGTATAGGGAGCAGTACTTC. Translated: CASSYVGGTGYREQYF.

This clonotype was recorded at least ten times. This chain's CDR3 is CASSLVYGTDTQYF. The CDR3, as DNA: TGTGCCAGCAGCTTAGTTTACGGCACAGATACGCAGTATTTT. The chain is built from TRBV7-2 and TRBJ2-3; D not resolved. The V gene lost 1 base and the J gene lost 1 base, with 6 bases spanning the gap. From germline, CDR1 is SGHTA and CDR2 FQGNSA. The length of the CDR3 is 14 residues.

The gene calls are TRBV15 and TRBJ2-1; no clear D gene. Germline CDR1 is LNHNV and CDR2 is YYDKDF (reference sequence). V lost 0 bases to trimming and J lost 8 bases, with 14 bases between them. This CDR3 region has 15 residues. This CDR3 is CATSRDPGPAHEQFF. CDR3 nucleotide sequence: TGTGCCACCAGCAGAGATCCTGGACCAGCCCATGAGCAGTTCTTC.

The CDR3 spells CASSRSAGDSYEQYV. The CDR3 DNA follows: TGTGCCAGCTCCAGATCGGCGGGGGATTCCTACGAGCAGTACGTC. This sequence joins TRBV18 and TRBJ2-7; 7 bases are a match to TRBD2. Per germline, CDR1 KGHSH and CDR2 LQKENI. J gave up 1 base and V 6 bases, and 9 bases lay outside the gene matches. This CDR3 has 15 amino acids.

V usage is TRBV10-2 and J usage is TRBJ2-5; no firm D call. This CDR3 spans 15 amino acids. The germline V and J ends were trimmed by 0 bases and 5 bases, with 13 bases remaining between them. Per the germline V gene, CDR1 is WSHSY and CDR2 is SAAADI. The CDR3 DNA follows: TGCGCCAGCAGTGAGTCGCAGGACCCCGGGGAGACCCAGTACTTC. Its translation is CASSESQDPGETQYF.

This chain joins TRBV4-3 and TRBJ2-7; no definite D call. V was clipped by 3 bases and J by 3 bases, with 9 bases between them. Germline-derived CDR1 and CDR2 are LGHNA and YSLEER. This CDR3 is built from 13 residues. CDR3 residues: CASSQELYYEQYF. As DNA, the CDR3 is TGCGCCAGCAGCCAGGAACTTTACTACGAGCAGTACTTC.

The chain has TRBV6-5 and TRBJ2-1; D remains ambiguous. The V gene lost 7 bases and the J gene lost 2 bases, with 18 bases spanning the gap. This CDR3 spans 16 amino acids. CDR1 is MNHEY and CDR2 is SVGAGI in the germline V gene. The DNA of the CDR3 is TGTGCCAGCACACAATTCGGCAGAGGCCCCTACAATGAGCAGTTCTTC. Residues: CASTQFGRGPYNEQFF.

The chain combines TRBV12-3 or TRBV12-4 with TRBJ1-6, with D possibly TRBD1 on 6 matching bases. Trimming took 1 base from V and 3 from J, leaving 10 bases between them. The CDR3 totals 16 residues. This CDR3 reads CASSLGGLNYNSPLHF. DNA for the CDR3: TGTGCCAGCAGTTTAGGGGGGCTGAACTATAATTCACCCCTCCACTTT.

This clonotype has only a few counts. The chain is built from TRBV11-2 and TRBJ2-1; 8 bases match TRBD1. The CDR3 runs 20 residues. V lost 6 bases to trimming and J lost 4 bases; unmatched junction nucleotides: 23. The germline V gene has CDR1 SGHAT and CDR2 FQNNGV. The CDR3 DNA reads TGTGCCAGCAGTTCCCTGCGCGCAGGGGGCCCATCTGATCTATACAATGAGCAGTTCTTC. Protein: CASSSLRAGGPSDLYNEQFF.

This clonotype was seen a handful of times. V gene TRBV7-8 combines with J gene TRBJ1-2; a possible D gene is TRBD1 (5 bases). V was shortened by 4 bases and J by 6 bases, with 12 bases between the two germline ends. Germline V CDR1 and CDR2: SGHVS, FQNEAQ. This CDR3 spans 13 amino acids. The DNA of the CDR3 is TGTGCCAGCAGCTCCCGGGACGGAGATGGCTACACCTTC. This gives the protein CASSSRDGDGYTF.

The chain joins TRBV27 to TRBJ1-2; no clear D gene. The ends were cut back, 6 bases at V and 3 bases at J, with 17 bases in the middle. Germline assignment: CDR1 MNHEY and CDR2 SMNVEV (reference sequence). The CDR3 spans 15 residues. This CDR3 is CASSAADRRYYGYTF. CDR3 DNA: TGTGCCAGCAGCGCGGCGGACCGCCGGTACTATGGCTACACCTTC.

The genes are TRBV18 and TRBJ2-5, with 11 bases that match TRBD2. J lost 1 base, V lost 3 bases, and 7 bases had no gene match. The CDR3 consists of 17 residues. The germline V gene encodes CDR1 KGHSH and CDR2 LQKENI. Here the CDR3 DNA reads TGTGCCAGCTCACCGGGACTAGCGGACCTTTTCCAAGAGACCCAGTACTTC. It yields the protein CASSPGLADLFQETQYF.

The chain uses TRBV9 and TRBJ2-1, with 9 nucleotides matching TRBD2. The length of the CDR3 is 18 residues. Germline V lookup: CDR1 SGDLS, CDR2 YYNGEE. Unmatched junction bases numbered 13, after V lost 0 bases and J lost 6 bases. CDR3 DNA sequence: TGTGCCAGCAGCGTAGGTATGGGGGCCGGGACTAGCCCCAATGAGCAGTTCTTC. Translation gives CASSVGMGAGTSPNEQFF.

The V gene is TRBV20-1, the J gene TRBJ2-7; the match to TRBD2 covers 8 bases. The CDR3 loop spans 13 amino acids. The V segment lost 5 bases and the J segment 6 bases; nucleotides outside the gene matches: 9. Per the germline V gene, CDR1 is DFQATT and CDR2 is SNEGSKA (reference sequence). As DNA, the CDR3 is TGCAGTGCTCGCAACGCGGGAGGCGCCGAGCAGTACTTC. Protein product: CSARNAGGAEQYF.